This TCR beta chain comes out of a study of blood T cell repertoires in COVID-19. For the study at large: Samples of COVID-19 (acute and convalescent) were obtained from the United States, Italy and Spain. In each case, the material was cDNA or gDNA derived from T cells, B-cell-depleted T cells, or PBMCs.

With V trimmed by 5 bases and J by 0 bases, 4 bases remained unmatched. Germline assignment: CDR1 SGHRS and CDR2 YFSETQ. This CDR3 has 15 residues. Patients from Seattle were sampled longitudinally, starting during active infection. In the original processing: Amplification with reference gene primers provided the estimates of nucleated cell counts. Method: immunoSEQ multiplex PCR; TCRdb's copy keeps in-frame clones and lacks some. That table furnishes V, J and clone size, whereas the DNA furnished D and trimming. The sample has approximately 25,000 clones; 65% to 85% are singletons. The genes are TRBV5-1 and TRBJ2-1; 8 bases align to TRBD1. Sequenced input: peripheral blood. The receptor comes from a man over 45 with COVID-19, enrolled during active disease. CDR3 bases: TGCGCCAGCAGGACCGGGACAGGCTCCTACAATGAGCAGTTCTTC. Its protein is CASRTGTGSYNEQFF. The whole variable domain, remainder taken from reference TRBV5-1 and TRBJ2-1, is KAGVTQTPRYLIKTRGQQVTLSCSPISGHRSVSWYQQTPGQGLQFLFEYFSETQRNKGNFPGRFSGRQFSNSRSEMNVSTLELGDSALYLCASRTGTGSYNEQFFGPGTRLTVL.